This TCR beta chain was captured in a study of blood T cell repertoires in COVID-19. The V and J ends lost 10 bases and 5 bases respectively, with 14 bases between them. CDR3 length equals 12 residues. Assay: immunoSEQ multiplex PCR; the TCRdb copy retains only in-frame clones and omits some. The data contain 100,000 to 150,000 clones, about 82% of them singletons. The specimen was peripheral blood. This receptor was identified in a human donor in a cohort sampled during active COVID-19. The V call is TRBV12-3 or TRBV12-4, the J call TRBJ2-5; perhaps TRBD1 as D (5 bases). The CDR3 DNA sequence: TGTGCCATCTCGACAGTCGGGGAGACCCAGTACTTC. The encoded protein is CAISTVGETQYF.